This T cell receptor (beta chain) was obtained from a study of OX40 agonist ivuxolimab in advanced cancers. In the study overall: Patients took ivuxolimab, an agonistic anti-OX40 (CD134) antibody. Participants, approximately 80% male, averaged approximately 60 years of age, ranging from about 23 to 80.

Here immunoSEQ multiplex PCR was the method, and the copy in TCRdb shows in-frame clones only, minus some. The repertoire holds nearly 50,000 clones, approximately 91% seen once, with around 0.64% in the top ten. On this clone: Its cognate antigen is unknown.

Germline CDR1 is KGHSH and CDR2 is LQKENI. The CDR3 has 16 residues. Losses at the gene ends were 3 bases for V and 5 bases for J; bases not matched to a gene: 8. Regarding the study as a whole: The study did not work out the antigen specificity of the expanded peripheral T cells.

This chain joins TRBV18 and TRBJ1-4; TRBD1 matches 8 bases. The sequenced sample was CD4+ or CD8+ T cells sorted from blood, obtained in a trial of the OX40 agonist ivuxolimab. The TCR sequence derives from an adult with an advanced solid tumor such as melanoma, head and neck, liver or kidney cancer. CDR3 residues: CASSPNPGQVNEKLFF. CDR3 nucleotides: TGTGCCAGCTCACCGAACCCGGGACAGGTGAATGAAAAACTGTTTTTT. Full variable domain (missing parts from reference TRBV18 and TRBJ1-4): NAGVMQNPRHLVRRRGQEARLRCSPMKGHSHVYWYRQLPEEGLKFMVYLQKENIIDESGMPKERFSAEFPKEGPSILRIQQVVRGDSAAYFCASSPNPGQVNEKLFFGSGTQLSVL.